A selection of T cell receptor beta chains follows, all from one sample in a study of cytomegalovirus exposure and HLA in healthy donors. The table came from immunoSEQ multiplex PCR; TCRdb's copy has only in-frame clones and leaves some out. The sample carries 150,000 to 200,000 clones, 60% to 75% recorded once. What was sequenced was PBMCs. The receptors were sampled from a woman between 50 and 59 years old in good health and CMV-seropositive. Both conserved end residues are part of each CDR3. The order of the fields is V gene, CDR3 length, clone size, J gene, D gene, CDR3 protein, CDR3 DNA. D genes are given only for firm matches. Clone size is stated in some rows and not others, as once, few, many or a class when expanded.

v_gene: TRBV2; len: 12; abundance: -; j_gene: TRBJ2-5; d_gene: -; CDR3aa: CASSYSEETQYF; CDR3nt: TGTGCCAGCAGCTACAGTGAAGAGACCCAGTACTTC
v_gene: TRBV9; len: 18; abundance: -; j_gene: TRBJ2-5; d_gene: TRBD2; CDR3aa: CASSVGGSSGGYQETQYF; CDR3nt: TGTGCCAGCAGCGTAGGCGGGTCGAGCGGGGGGTACCAAGAGACCCAGTACTTC
v_gene: TRBV2; len: 12; abundance: -; j_gene: TRBJ1-1; d_gene: -; CDR3aa: CARGGTGTEAFF; CDR3nt: TGTGCCAGGGGGGGTACGGGAACTGAAGCTTTCTTT
v_gene: TRBV7-3; len: 15; abundance: few; j_gene: TRBJ2-1; d_gene: -; CDR3aa: CASSLGGGRGDEQFF; CDR3nt: TGTGCCAGCAGTTTAGGGGGGGGCAGGGGCGATGAGCAGTTCTTC
v_gene: TRBV2; len: 14; abundance: -; j_gene: TRBJ1-1; d_gene: -; CDR3aa: CASSVAVRGFGAFF; CDR3nt: TGTGCCAGCAGTGTCGCCGTTAGGGGGTTTGGAGCTTTCTTT
v_gene: TRBV14; len: 13; abundance: -; j_gene: TRBJ1-1; d_gene: -; CDR3aa: CASGGYWDTEAFF; CDR3nt: TGTGCCAGCGGAGGGTATTGGGACACTGAAGCTTTCTTT
v_gene: TRBV6-5; len: 14; abundance: -; j_gene: TRBJ1-6; d_gene: -; CDR3aa: CASQGSSYNSPLHF; CDR3nt: TGTGCCAGCCAGGGGAGCTCCTATAATTCACCCCTCCACTTT
v_gene: TRBV5-1; len: 15; abundance: few; j_gene: TRBJ1-5; d_gene: TRBD1; CDR3aa: CASSPGGDSHQPQHF; CDR3nt: TGCGCCAGCAGCCCGGGGGGGGACAGTCATCAGCCCCAGCATTTT
v_gene: TRBV5-1; len: 14; abundance: -; j_gene: TRBJ2-7; d_gene: TRBD2; CDR3aa: CASSFQRGPYEQYF; CDR3nt: TGCGCCAGCAGCTTTCAGCGGGGGCCCTACGAGCAGTACTTC
v_gene: TRBV18; len: 14; abundance: -; j_gene: TRBJ1-1; d_gene: -; CDR3aa: CASSPQGGNTEAFF; CDR3nt: TGTGCCAGCTCACCACAGGGAGGGAACACTGAAGCTTTCTTT
v_gene: TRBV19; len: 19; abundance: -; j_gene: TRBJ2-3; d_gene: TRBD2; CDR3aa: CASSSPLAGAHPSTDTQYF; CDR3nt: TGTGCCAGTAGTTCCCCTCTAGCGGGGGCACATCCTAGCACAGATACGCAGTATTTT
v_gene: TRBV6-1; len: 15; abundance: -; j_gene: TRBJ2-2; d_gene: TRBD1; CDR3aa: CASSEGTGATGKLFF; CDR3nt: TGTGCCAGCAGTGAAGGGACAGGGGCTACCGGGAAGCTGTTTTTT
v_gene: TRBV5-4; len: 15; abundance: -; j_gene: TRBJ2-1; d_gene: TRBD1; CDR3aa: CASSQGTGSYNEQFF; CDR3nt: TGTGCCAGCAGCCAAGGGACAGGTTCCTACAATGAGCAGTTCTTC
v_gene: TRBV5-4; len: 16; abundance: -; j_gene: TRBJ2-1; d_gene: TRBD2; CDR3aa: CASRFGAGGQYNEQFF; CDR3nt: TGTGCCAGCAGATTCGGAGCGGGGGGGCAGTACAATGAGCAGTTCTTC
v_gene: TRBV5-4; len: 15; abundance: -; j_gene: TRBJ2-5; d_gene: TRBD1; CDR3aa: CASSLGGLQGETQYF; CDR3nt: TGTGCCAGCAGCTTGGGGGGCCTACAGGGGGAGACCCAGTACTTC
v_gene: TRBV29-1; len: 12; abundance: -; j_gene: TRBJ1-2; d_gene: TRBD1; CDR3aa: CSVAGQGNGYTF; CDR3nt: TGCAGCGTTGCGGGACAGGGGAATGGCTACACCTTC
v_gene: TRBV5-6; len: 15; abundance: -; j_gene: TRBJ2-2; d_gene: TRBD1; CDR3aa: CASSSWDRRTGELFF; CDR3nt: TGTGCCAGCAGCTCATGGGACAGGAGGACCGGGGAGCTGTTTTTT
v_gene: TRBV6-5; len: 15; abundance: -; j_gene: TRBJ2-4; d_gene: -; CDR3aa: CASRAARVAKNIQYF; CDR3nt: TGTGCCAGCAGGGCGGCGCGGGTGGCCAAAAACATTCAGTACTTC
v_gene: TRBV7-8; len: 15; abundance: -; j_gene: TRBJ1-1; d_gene: -; CDR3aa: CASSLGAHTNTEAFF; CDR3nt: TGTGCCAGCAGCTTAGGGGCTCATACGAACACTGAAGCTTTCTTT
v_gene: TRBV5-1; len: 14; abundance: -; j_gene: TRBJ2-5; d_gene: -; CDR3aa: CASSLTIGGETQYF; CDR3nt: TGCGCCAGCAGCCTGACTATCGGAGGGGAGACCCAGTACTTC
v_gene: TRBV29-1; len: 16; abundance: -; j_gene: TRBJ2-2; d_gene: TRBD1; CDR3aa: CSVEVVRQGNTGELFF; CDR3nt: TGCAGCGTTGAAGTGGTGAGACAGGGGAACACCGGGGAGCTGTTTTTT
v_gene: TRBV7-9; len: 18; abundance: once; j_gene: TRBJ2-1; d_gene: TRBD2; CDR3aa: CASSPRIGLAGLYNEQFF; CDR3nt: TGTGCCAGCAGCCCCCGGATTGGCCTAGCGGGGCTCTACAATGAGCAGTTCTTC
v_gene: TRBV5-8; len: 14; abundance: -; j_gene: TRBJ2-4; d_gene: -; CDR3aa: CASSFLKGGHIQYF; CDR3nt: TGTGCCAGCAGCTTCCTTAAGGGGGGGCACATTCAGTACTTC
v_gene: TRBV5-4; len: 15; abundance: -; j_gene: TRBJ2-7; d_gene: TRBD1; CDR3aa: CASSTTGTVVSEQYF; CDR3nt: TGTGCCAGCAGCACAACCGGGACAGTGGTTAGCGAGCAGTACTTC